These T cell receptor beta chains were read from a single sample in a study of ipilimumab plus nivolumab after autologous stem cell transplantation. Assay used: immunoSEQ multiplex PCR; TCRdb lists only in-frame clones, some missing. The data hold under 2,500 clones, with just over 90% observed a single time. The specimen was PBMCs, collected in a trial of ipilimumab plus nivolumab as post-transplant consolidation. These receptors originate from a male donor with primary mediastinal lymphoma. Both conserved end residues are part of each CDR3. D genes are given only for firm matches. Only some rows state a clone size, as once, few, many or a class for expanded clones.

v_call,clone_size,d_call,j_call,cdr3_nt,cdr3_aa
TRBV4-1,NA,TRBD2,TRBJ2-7,TGCGCCAGCAGCCAAGGGGTGCTTCGGCGGGAGTCCTCCTACGAGCAGTACTTC,CASSQGVLRRESSYEQYF
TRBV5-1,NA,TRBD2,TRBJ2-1,TGCGCCAGCAGCTCCATACTAGCGGGACTAAGTCATGAGCAGTTCTTC,CASSSILAGLSHEQFF
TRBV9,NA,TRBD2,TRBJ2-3,TGTGCCAGCAGCGTTGCGGGGGGGCCTGTAGATACGCAGTATTTT,CASSVAGGPVDTQYF
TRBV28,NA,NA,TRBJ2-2,TGTGCCAGCGTCCGGGTACAGGACACCGGGGAGCTGTTTTTT,CASVRVQDTGELFF
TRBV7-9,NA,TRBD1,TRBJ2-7,TGTGCCAGCAGACCCCTTAGGACAGGGGTCCGGGAGCAGTACTTC,CASRPLRTGVREQYF
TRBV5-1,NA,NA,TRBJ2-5,TGCGCCAGCAGCTTGGAGACCGGGGGGACCCAGTACTTC,CASSLETGGTQYF
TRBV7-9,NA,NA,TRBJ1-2,TGTGCCAGCAGCCCGGACGGAGCTAACTATGGCTACACCTTC,CASSPDGANYGYTF
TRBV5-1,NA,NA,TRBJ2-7,TGCGCCAGCAGCTTGACCGATAAGAGCTCCTACGAGCAGTACTTC,CASSLTDKSSYEQYF
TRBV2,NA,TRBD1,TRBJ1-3,TGTGCCAGCAGTTCGACAGGGGCCCTAGGTACCACCATATATTTT,CASSSTGALGTTIYF
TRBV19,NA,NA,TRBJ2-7,TGTGCCAGTAGTACGGACGGACCCTACGAGCAGTACTTC,CASSTDGPYEQYF
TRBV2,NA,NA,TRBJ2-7,TGTGCCAGCAGTGATCGGCCAGGGCATCCCTACGAGCAGTACTTC,CASSDRPGHPYEQYF
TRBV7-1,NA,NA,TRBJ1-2,TGTGCCAGCAGCAACTTACATCACGAGGGAAAGACCTATGGCTTC,CASSNLHHEGKTYGF
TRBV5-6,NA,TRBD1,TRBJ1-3,TGTGCCAGCAGCTTGGGGCAGGGGGCTCACTCTGGAAACACCATATATTTT,CASSLGQGAHSGNTIYF
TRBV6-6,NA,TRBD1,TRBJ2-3,TGTGCCAGCAGTTACCCGGGACAGGGGGATGATACGCAGTATTTT,CASSYPGQGDDTQYF
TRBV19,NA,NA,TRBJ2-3,TGTGCCAGTAGGGCTACTAGCACAGATACGCAGTATTTT,CASRATSTDTQYF
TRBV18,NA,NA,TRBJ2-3,TGTGCCAGCTCACCAGATCGCACAGATACGCAGTATTTT,CASSPDRTDTQYF
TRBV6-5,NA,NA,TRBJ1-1,TGTGCCAGCAGAAAGGGACTGATCACTGAAGCTTTCTTT,CASRKGLITEAFF
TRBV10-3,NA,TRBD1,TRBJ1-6,TGTGCCATCACAGGGGACAGGGGGCCTGATTCACCCCTCCACTTT,CAITGDRGPDSPLHF
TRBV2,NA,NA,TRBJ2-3,TGTGCCAGCAGCTTCGCGGGAGATACGCAGTATTTT,CASSFAGDTQYF
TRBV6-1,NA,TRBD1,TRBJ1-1,TGTGCCAGCCGTGGGACAGCTCTGGTCTTGGGTACTGAAGCTTTCTTT,CASRGTALVLGTEAFF
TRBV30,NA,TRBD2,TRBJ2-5,TGTGCCTGGAGCGGATCGGGACTAGCGGGGAAAGAGACCCAGTACTTC,CAWSGSGLAGKETQYF
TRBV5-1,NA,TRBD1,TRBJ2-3,TGCGCCAGCAGCCGGGACAGGGTGACAGATACGCAGTATTTT,CASSRDRVTDTQYF
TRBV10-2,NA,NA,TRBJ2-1,TGCGCCAGCAGTGGGGCAGGGAGGAACAATGAGCAGTTCTTC,CASSGAGRNNEQFF
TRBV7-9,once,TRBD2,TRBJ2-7,TGTGCCAGCAGCCATCGGGACTACCACTACGAGCAGTACTTC,CASSHRDYHYEQYF
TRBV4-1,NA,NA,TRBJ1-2,TGCGCCAGCAGCCTCGAAGGCCTTGGGGGCTACACCTTC,CASSLEGLGGYTF
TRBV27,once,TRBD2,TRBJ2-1,TGTGCCAGCAGGGTCCTTGGGACTAGTGGTACCAATGAGCAGTTCTTC,CASRVLGTSGTNEQFF
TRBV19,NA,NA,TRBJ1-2,TGTGCCAGTAGTATAAGGGGGGGGGCAGACTACACCTTC,CASSIRGGADYTF
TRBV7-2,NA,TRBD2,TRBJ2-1,TGTGCCAGCAGCTTAATCGCGGGAGGTGGCTACAATGAGCAGTTCTTC,CASSLIAGGGYNEQFF
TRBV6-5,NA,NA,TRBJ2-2,TGTGCCAGCAACAGGGTTGCCTCCGGGGAGCTGTTTTTT,CASNRVASGELFF
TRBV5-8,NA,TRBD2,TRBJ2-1,TGTGCCAGCAGCTTGGAGGAGGGACTAGCGGGACGAGGTGAGCAGTTCTTC,CASSLEEGLAGRGEQFF
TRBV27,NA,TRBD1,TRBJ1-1,TGTGCCAGCAGTCCACACAGGGGAAGTGGAATGAACACTGAAGCTTTCTTT,CASSPHRGSGMNTEAFF
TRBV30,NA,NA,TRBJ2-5,TGTGCCTGGTCCGTAATGAACTCAGAGACCCAGTACTTC,CAWSVMNSETQYF
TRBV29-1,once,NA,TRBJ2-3,TGCAGCACGGACAGCCTAAGCACAGATACGCAGTATTTT,CSTDSLSTDTQYF
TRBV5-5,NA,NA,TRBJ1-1,TGTGCCAGCAGCTTGGAGGGGAACACTGAAGCTTTCTTT,CASSLEGNTEAFF
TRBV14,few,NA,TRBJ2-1,TGTGCCAGCAGCCAAGGTTTCCTTGGCCACAATGAGCAGTTCTTC,CASSQGFLGHNEQFF
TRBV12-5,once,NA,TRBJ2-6,TGTGCTAGTGGTTACAGGACTGCAGGACAAAGTCGGGCCAACGTCCTGACTTTC,CASGYRTAGQSRANVLTF
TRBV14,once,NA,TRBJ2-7,TGTGCCAGCAGCCGAGGGCCCAAGTCCTACGAGCAGTACTTC,CASSRGPKSYEQYF
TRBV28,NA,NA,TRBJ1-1,TGTGCCAGCAGTTTTGCCCTTCCCAACACTGAAGCTTTCTTT,CASSFALPNTEAFF
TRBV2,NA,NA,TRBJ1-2,TGTGCCAGCAGTGAACGCGTAGCAGGGTCGTACTATGGCTACACCTTC,CASSERVAGSYYGYTF
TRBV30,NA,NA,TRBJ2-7,TGTGCCTGGAGGGCCCTGGGGTCCTACGAGCAGTACTTC,CAWRALGSYEQYF
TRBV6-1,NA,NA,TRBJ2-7,TGTGCCAGCAGTGTGGGTGGCGAGCAGTACTTC,CASSVGGEQYF
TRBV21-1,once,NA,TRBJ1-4,TGTGCCAGCAGCTCCCAGGGGGGTGAAAAACTGTTTTTT,CASSSQGGEKLFF
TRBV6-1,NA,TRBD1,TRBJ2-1,TGTGCCAGCACCCGGGACAGGGCTTACAATGAGCAGTTCTTC,CASTRDRAYNEQFF
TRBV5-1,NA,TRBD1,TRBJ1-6,TGCGCCAGCAGCTCCGGACAGGGTGATTCACCCCTCCACTTT,CASSSGQGDSPLHF
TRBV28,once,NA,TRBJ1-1,TGTGCCAGCAGCTCGGGACAACTAACCGAAGCTTTCTTT,CASSSGQLTEAFF
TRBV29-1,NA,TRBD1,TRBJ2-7,TGCAGCGCAGCTAGACAGGGGACATCCTACGAGCAGTACTTC,CSAARQGTSYEQYF
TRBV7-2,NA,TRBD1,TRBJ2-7,TGTGCCAGCAGGTTTGGACAGGGCTCCTACGAGCAGTACTTC,CASRFGQGSYEQYF